Detailed here is one TCR beta chain. Its antigen is undetermined. This entry is derived from a study of radiation and T cells in renal cell carcinoma. Study results and caveats: In blood, top tumor clones expanded by 2 weeks, shrinking by 4.

Time point here: baseline pretreatment blood. Treatment defined: 15 Gy SBRT to primary tumor, nephrectomy 4 weeks later. The assay was immunoSEQ multiplex PCR, and TCRdb's table has in-frame clones only and misses some. The top ten clones hold about 12% of a sample with 130,000 to 150,000 clones, roughly 90% of them seen once. The CDR3 is made up of 17 amino acids. Germline V gene lookup returns CDR1 SGDLS and CDR2 YYNGEE. V lost 4 bases, J lost 4 bases, and 14 bases stayed unmatched. V usage is TRBV9 and J usage is TRBJ1-3, with TRBD1 identical over 7 bases. This clonotype originated in a woman between 50 and 59 years old with renal cell carcinoma. Sequenced material: blood, taken from a patient whose treatment included radiotherapy and nephrectomy. The CDR3 reads CASSHFAGGTRGNTIYF. The CDR3 DNA is TGTGCCAGCAGCCATTTTGCAGGGGGAACGCGGGGAAACACCATATATTTT. Full variable domain (remainder filled in from reference TRBV9 and TRBJ1-3): DSGVTQTPKHLITATGQRVTLRCSPRSGDLSVYWYQQSLDQGLQFLIQYYNGEERAKGNILERFSAQQFPDLHSELNLSSLELGDSALYFCASSHFAGGTRGNTIYFGEGSWLTVV.